This TCR beta chain was found in a study of spatial heterogeneity in lung cancer. Germline V gene sequence: CDR1 DFQATT, CDR2 SNEGSKA (reference sequence). The CDR3 is 13 residues long. Trimming stripped 0 bases from V and 5 bases from J, with 10 bases between. TCRdb fed the 5' RACE reads into MiXCR, producing one record per CDR3 protein. The data hold tens of thousands of distinct CDR3 sequences, with approximately 3% observed a single time. Time point indicated: sample taken at primary tumor resection. V gene TRBV20-1 combines with J gene TRBJ1-2; weak D call: TRBD1 (5 bases). The sequence was obtained from a male donor with early-stage non-small cell lung cancer. The material was normal lung tissue next to the tumor, obtained at surgery. In DNA form, the CDR3 reads TGCAGTGCTAGAGATGACAGTTCTTATGGCTACACCTTC. It is translated as CSARDDSSYGYTF.